This T cell receptor beta chain was captured by sequencing in a study of T cells in Graves' hyperthyroidism and ophthalmopathy. Overall study findings and caveats: In blood, most of the thyroid clonotypes expanded above 0.001 were also present.

This clonotype was observed a handful of times. Its antigen is currently unknown. The investigators amplified TCR beta CDR3 regions from RNA transcripts. The HTBI primer set was used in a first-round RT-PCR of the TCR CDR3. Each CDR3 protein gets one entry after TCRdb re-called the multiplex PCR reads with MiXCR. The table lists about 400,000 distinct CDR3 sequences, 15% of them singletons, with roughly 33% in the top ten. This CDR3 has 18 residues. Germline CDR1 ENHRY, CDR2 SYGVKD. J gave up 4 bases and V 6 bases, and 18 bases lay outside the gene matches. The sample comprised blood. The chain combines TRBV10-3 with TRBJ2-1; 7 bases agree with TRBD2. This TCR derives from a woman in her twenties or thirties with Graves' hyperthyroidism. CDR3 sequence (DNA): TGTGCCATCAGCCCCCAGGCGGGAGTTGCTTTGGTTTACAATGAGCAGTTCTTC. Amino acids: CAISPQAGVALVYNEQFF.